This T cell receptor (beta chain) was observed in a study of blood T cell repertoires in COVID-19. The table came from immunoSEQ multiplex PCR; TCRdb's copy has only in-frame clones and leaves some out. The table lists around 93,000 clones, 75% to 85% of them singletons. CDR3 length: 16 amino acids. CDR1 and CDR2 from the germline V gene are KGHSH and LQKENI. Deletions cut 1 base from V and 0 bases from J, with 10 bases between. The chain has TRBV18 and TRBJ1-3; D remains unclear. Specimen: peripheral blood. The clonotype originates from a man between 60 and 75 years old with acute or convalescent COVID-19. The CDR3 reads CASSPQGADSGNTIYF. DNA for the CDR3: TGTGCCAGCTCACCACAGGGAGCGGACTCTGGAAACACCATATATTTT.